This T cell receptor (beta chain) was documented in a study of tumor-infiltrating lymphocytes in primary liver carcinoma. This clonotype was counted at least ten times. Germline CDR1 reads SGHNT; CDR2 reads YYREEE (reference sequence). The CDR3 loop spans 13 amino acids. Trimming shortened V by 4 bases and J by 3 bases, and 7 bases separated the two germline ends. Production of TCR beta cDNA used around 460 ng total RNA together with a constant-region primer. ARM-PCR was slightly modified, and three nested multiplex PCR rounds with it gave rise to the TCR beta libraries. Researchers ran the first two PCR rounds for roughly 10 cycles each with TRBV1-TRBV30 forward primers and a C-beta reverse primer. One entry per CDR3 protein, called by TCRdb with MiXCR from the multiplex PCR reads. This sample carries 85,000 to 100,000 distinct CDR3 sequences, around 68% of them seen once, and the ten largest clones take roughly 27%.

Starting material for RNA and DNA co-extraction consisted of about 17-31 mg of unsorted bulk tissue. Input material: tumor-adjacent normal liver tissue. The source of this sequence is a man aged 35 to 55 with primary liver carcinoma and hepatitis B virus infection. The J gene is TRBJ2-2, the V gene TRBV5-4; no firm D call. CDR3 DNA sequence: TGTGCCAGCAGCCTCACTTACACCGGGGAGCTGTTTTTT. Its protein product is CASSLTYTGELFF.